Reported below is one T cell receptor (beta chain). Its antigen is unidentified. Added by template switching were UMIs that each held a 6-nucleotide sample barcode. PCR of TCRalpha and TCRbeta cDNA was nested, with two rounds of roughly 16 and 10 cycles. TCRdb reprocessed the 5' RACE reads, keeping one entry per CDR3 protein, no DNA. This sample's table has about 110,000 distinct CDR3 sequences. The entry originates in a study of monozygotic twins with inflammatory bowel disease. General study findings and limits: The co-twins with IBD showed lower TCRbeta diversity (inverse Simpson) than their healthy siblings.

Germline V CDR1 and CDR2: SGHTA, FQGNSA. CDR3 length: 14 amino acids. The TCR originated in a human donor with ulcerative colitis or Crohn's disease, or a healthy co-twin of an affected twin (not recorded which). The sequencing input was blood. The chain links TRBV7-2 to TRBJ1-2; TCRdb designates TRBD1, a call that cannot be tested without DNA. The CDR3 here is CASSLGSGTYGYTF.